This TCR beta chain was sequenced during a study of T cell responses to AZD1222 COVID-19 vaccine (dated by TCRdb to 2020 to 2022). The study in broad terms: AZD1222 recipients given second doses at about 4 weeks or at about 12 weeks were pooled, since spike-specific TCR depth and breadth were not found to differ between the two schedules. A total of 230 to 250 trial participants underwent TCR sequencing, of whom some 200 had received two doses of AZD1222 and 26 had received two doses of the MenACWY control vaccine. Trial participants were enrolled by age into 18-55, 56-69 and 70-plus year subgroups, with around 150, 28 and 57 TCR-sequenced participants respectively.

The CDR3 regions of human TCRbeta chains were subjected to immunosequencing. The paper's data handling went like this. Repertoire TCRs were matched against a reference library of SARS-CoV-2-specific TCRs generated with the MIRA antigen-specificity platform. Breadth was defined as the fraction of unique TCRs that were SARS-CoV-2-associated. Depth was defined as the fraction of total T cells that were SARS-CoV-2-associated. Each spike-specific TCR was assigned to its reactive spike region and to a CD4 or CD8 class using the MIRA data. Log10-transformed breadth and depth values were compared by one-way ANOVA with Sidak's multiple comparisons tests. TCRdb mirrors the immuneACCESS table, restricted to in-frame sequences. Some clones are absent from its copies; in checked studies, under half trace to an unresolved V gene, and the reason for the others is unknown. The D gene and trimming were derived from the DNA, and the V and J assignments and clone size from that table. This sample holds some 120,000 clones; about 83% were observed only once. The leading ten clones occupy 10% to 15% of the sample.

Interpreted using the paper, the time point label stands for: baseline before first vaccination. Vaccinee samples were obtained from the UK trials COV001 and COV002, which included a single-blind randomized controlled phase 2/3 trial of AZD1222 (ChAdOx1 nCoV-19) in healthy adults. Trial participant PBMC samples were collected at day 0 and day 28 after the second dose for TCRbeta chain sequencing. Beyond this particular receptor, the publication reports: After two AZD1222 doses, both the breadth and the depth of spike-specific TCRs were significantly higher than at day 0 and than in MenACWY recipients. The vaccine-associated CD4 TCRs covered the entire spike protein, and the dominant responses fell in regions 160-218 and 743-854. Most participants were white British and females outnumbered males, and the authors suggested that clonal diversity may have been underestimated. Nearly half of unique spike-specific TCRs reportedly recognized epitopes outside regions mutated in the B.1.351 and B.1.1.7 variants. Because no day 14 peak-response samples were available, repertoires were characterized only after the peak T cell response. In the small 56-69-year group, the increase in depth fell short of significance, most likely because of low power. Conclusions about previously exposed vaccinees are limited, since just five to seven AZD1222 recipients were seropositive for SARS-CoV-2 at baseline.

A word on this clone: Its antigen is unknown. No base quality information exists; no much larger clone differs at one position.

CDR3 length: 15 amino acids, cysteine to phenylalanine. The kept DNA is CDR3 alone, 45 bases in frame from the first base. V is shortened by 2 bases, J by 0 bases, and the region joining them spans 8 bases. The germline V gene (reference sequence) supplies CDR1 MNHEY and CDR2 SMNVEV. The material was peripheral blood, obtained on day 0 of AZD1222 vaccination. The chain links TRBV27 with TRBJ1-3, and possibly TRBD1, on 5 matching bases. The TCR comes from an adult in good health. The CDR3 region has the sequence CASSLQGSSGNTIYF. The sequenced DNA: TGTGCCAGCAGTTTACAGGGAAGCTCTGGAAACACCATATATTTT.